This TCR beta chain was profiled in a study of blood T cell repertoires in COVID-19. Looking at the study overall: The United States, Italy and Spain were the sources of the acute and convalescent COVID-19 samples. T cells, B-cell-depleted T cells, or PBMCs supplied cDNA or gDNA.

With 1 base removed from V and 0 bases from J, the gap between germline ends came to 10 bases. Germline V lookup: CDR1 MGHRA, CDR2 YSYEKL. The CDR3 loop spans 16 amino acids. In the authors' workflow: Scientists estimated how many nucleated cells there were by amplifying reference gene primers. Only in-frame clones appear in the TCRdb table, and some are missing; sequencing was by immunoSEQ multiplex PCR. D and trimming were read from the DNA, whereas the V and J calls and clone size are those reported in that table. The repertoire includes 240,000 or so clones, approximately 78% of them detected once, and around 12% sits in the top ten.

The sequencing sample was made of peripheral blood. The TCR was taken from a woman aged 55-75 years with active or convalescent COVID-19. The V call is TRBV4-1, the J call TRBJ1-3; D not certain. For the CDR3, the DNA is TGCGCCAGCAGCCAAGTGCCCAGGCTCTCTGGAAACACCATATATTTT. Translating it yields CASSQVPRLSGNTIYF.